The 30 T cell receptor beta chains in this list originate from one sample, sequenced in a study of shared T cell receptors in the human thymus. Profiling relied on immunoSEQ multiplex PCR, and the TCRdb table lists in-frame clones only, not all of them. The sample shows approximately 580,000 clones, around three quarters of them seen only once. These data are also associated with another study on human thymus T cells.

The specimen was thymocytes. The receptors originated from a boy under three years old with a congenital heart defect.

CDR3 DNA: TGTGCCAGCAGCTTAGTGATACTAGCGGGAGGCCTGAACACCGGGGAGCTGTTTTTT. It translates to CASSLVILAGGLNTGELFF. The V gene is TRBV7-9, the J gene TRBJ2-2, with 12 bases that match TRBD2. The CDR3 runs to 19 residues. Looked up from germline, CDR1 is SEHNR and CDR2 is FQNEAQ (reference sequence). With 1 base clipped from V and 1 base from J, the junction kept 7 bases outside the gene matches. Full variable domain (missing parts from reference TRBV7-9 and TRBJ2-2): DTGVSQNPRHKITKRGQNVTFRCDPISEHNRLYWYRQTLGQGPEFLTYFQNEAQLEKSRLLSDRFSAERPKGSFSTLEIQRTEQGDSAMYLCASSLVILAGGLNTGELFFGEGSRLTVL.

This clone was seen more than once but under ten times. The gene calls are TRBV11-3 and TRBJ2-5; TRBD2 matches at 9 bases. This CDR3 contains 14 residues. Germline lookup yields CDR1 SGHNT and CDR2 YENEEA. Trimming removed 5 bases from V and 1 base from J; junction bases left unmatched: 2. The CDR3 bases are TGTGCCAGCAGCACGCGGGAGGGCCAAGAGACCCAGTACTTC. Its protein product is CASSTREGQETQYF.

The chain carries TRBV11-2 and TRBJ2-7; perhaps TRBD2 as D (5 bases). Germline CDR1 SGHAT, CDR2 FQNNGV. The CDR3 totals 13 residues. The ends were cut back, 5 bases at V and 4 bases at J, with 12 bases in the middle. CDR3 nucleotide sequence: TGTGCCAGCAGCCACGGACTGCGATACGAGCAGTACTTC. Its translation is CASSHGLRYEQYF.

V usage is TRBV30 and J usage is TRBJ2-7; 7 bases map to TRBD2. With 1 base clipped from V and 7 bases from J, the junction kept 4 bases outside the gene matches. The CDR3 is 12 amino acids. CDR1 GTSNPN and CDR2 SVGIG come from the germline V gene (reference sequence). Here the CDR3 DNA reads TGTGCCTGGAGTGGACTAGCTTGGGAGCAGTACTTC. Translated, it gives CAWSGLAWEQYF.

The rearrangement uses TRBV13 and TRBJ1-2; D remains ambiguous. This CDR3 region has 12 residues. CDR1 is PRHDT and CDR2 is FYEKMQ in the germline V gene (reference sequence). The V gene lost 4 bases and the J gene lost 4 bases, with 7 bases spanning the gap. The CDR3 here is CASSSIPYGYTF. For the CDR3, the DNA is TGTGCCAGCAGCTCCATCCCCTATGGCTACACCTTC.

The sample holds one count of this clone. This chain joins TRBV25-1 and TRBJ1-2; 9 positions match TRBD1. CDR1 and CDR2 (germline): MGHDK, SYGVNS. The J segment lost 4 bases and the V segment lost 7 bases, leaving 7 bases of the junction unmatched. The CDR3 spans 14 residues. In DNA, the CDR3 is TGTGCCAGCACTGGGACAGGGCCCTTCTATGGCTACACCTTC. The encoded protein is CASTGTGPFYGYTF.

This clone occurred a few times. CDR3 sequence (DNA): TGTGCCAGCGCACAGGGGGCTTGGCAGTACTTC. The encoded protein is CASAQGAWQYF. This chain connects TRBV6-6 to TRBJ2-7; 9 bases line up with TRBD1. Germline V lookup: CDR1 MNHNY, CDR2 SVGAGI (reference sequence). This CDR3 is built from 11 residues. V gave up 8 bases and J gave up 9 bases; unmatched junction bases: 5.

The chain employs TRBV6-4 and TRBJ1-1, with TRBD1 matching 7 bases. The CDR3 is 16 residues long. The junction had 11 bases not matched to a gene; V was cut back by 6 bases and J by 1 base. Germline lookup yields CDR1 MRHNA and CDR2 SNTAGT. The CDR3 protein is CASRDRDRVRNTEAFF. In DNA form, the CDR3 reads TGTGCCAGCAGAGACCGGGACAGAGTGAGGAACACTGAAGCTTTCTTT.

The chain joins TRBV6-5 to TRBJ2-1; D is unresolved. Germline V CDR1 and CDR2: MNHEY, SVGAGI. The ends were cut back, 2 bases at V and 3 bases at J, with 11 bases in the middle. The CDR3 is 15 amino acids. The CDR3, as DNA: TGTGCCAGCAGTTACGAGCGCGATTACTACAATGAGCAGTTCTTC. This sequence encodes CASSYERDYYNEQFF.

V is TRBV29-1 and J is TRBJ1-4; D not certain. Trimming took 7 bases from V and 8 from J, leaving 17 bases between them. Germline V lookup: CDR1 SQVTM, CDR2 ANQGSEA. The CDR3 runs 13 residues. The CDR3 loop reads CSGCSGLGEKLFF. In DNA, the CDR3 is TGCAGCGGATGTAGCGGGCTCGGGGAAAAACTGTTTTTT.

The genes are TRBV10-3 and TRBJ1-5; TRBD1 is a possible D gene (6 bases). The V end lost 3 bases, the J end lost 2 bases, and 14 bases lay between the germline ends. This CDR3 comprises 16 residues. Germline CDR1 ENHRY, CDR2 SYGVKD. Here the CDR3 DNA reads TGTGCCATCAGTGAAATCCAGGGGAGTGGCAATCAGCCCCAGCATTTT. Its translation is CAISEIQGSGNQPQHF.

The chain is built from TRBV4-3 and TRBJ2-7, with a tentative D call TRBD2 (6 bases). Trimming took 2 bases from V and 1 from J, leaving 21 bases between them. The CDR3 has 18 amino acids. Germline-derived CDR1 and CDR2 are LGHNA and YSLEER. In DNA, the CDR3 is TGCGCCAGCAGCCAAACCTATTATCGGCGGGACCTTTCCTACGAGCAGTACTTC. Its translation: CASSQTYYRRDLSYEQYF.

The chain recombines TRBV7-2 with TRBJ2-7; weak D call: TRBD1 (6 bases). The germline V gene encodes CDR1 SGHTA and CDR2 FQGNSA. V dropped 7 bases and J dropped 2 bases, with 15 bases sitting between them. This CDR3 has 14 amino acids. The chain's CDR3 is CASKTNRETYEQYF. The CDR3 coding sequence is TGTGCCAGCAAAACTAACAGGGAGACCTACGAGCAGTACTTC.

The J gene is TRBJ2-3, the V gene TRBV11-3; TRBD1 matches 10 bases. The ends lost 6 bases at V and 0 bases at J; junction bases unmatched: 3. CDR1 is SGHNT and CDR2 is YENEEA in the germline V gene. This CDR3 has 15 residues. For the CDR3, the DNA is TGTGCCAGCAGGGACAGGGGGATGAGCACAGATACGCAGTATTTT. This encodes CASRDRGMSTDTQYF.

J is TRBJ2-7 and V is TRBV11-1, with 7 bases matching TRBD2. The CDR3 covers 16 residues. V trimming: 5 bases; J trimming: 3 bases; junction bases outside the gene matches: 13. Germline V gene sequence: CDR1 SGHAT, CDR2 FQDESV (reference sequence). The CDR3 spells CASSAGTIGRGYEQYF. CDR3 nucleotide sequence: TGTGCCAGCAGCGCGGGGACTATCGGGAGAGGCTACGAGCAGTACTTC.

Of note for this clone: Additional DNA sequences in this sample encode the identical CDR3. The chain employs TRBV19 and TRBJ2-7; the match to TRBD1 covers 10 bases. J gave up 2 bases and V 5 bases, and 3 bases lay outside the gene matches. The CDR3 sequence is 14 residues long. Germline lookup yields CDR1 LNHDA and CDR2 SQIVND (reference sequence). The CDR3 coding sequence is TGTGCCAGTAGTCCGGGACAGGGGCCCTACGAGCAGTACTTC. It translates to CASSPGQGPYEQYF. The whole variable domain, remainder taken from reference TRBV19 and TRBJ2-7, is DGGITQSPKYLFRKEGQNVTLSCEQNLNHDAMYWYRQDPGQGLRLIYYSQIVNDFQKGDIAEGYSVSREKKESFPLTVTSAQKNPTAFYLCASSPGQGPYEQYFGPGTRLTVT.

The rearrangement uses TRBV5-4 and TRBJ2-1; 12 bases align to TRBD2. Germline V gene data show CDR1 as SGHNT and CDR2 as YYREEE (reference sequence). J lost 1 base, V lost 1 base, and 6 bases had no gene match. The CDR3 totals 18 residues. The CDR3 bases are TGTGCCAGCAGCTTGCGGCTAGCGGGAGGGAGGTCCTACAATGAGCAGTTCTTC. Translating it yields CASSLRLAGGRSYNEQFF.

This chain links TRBV18 with TRBJ2-7; 9 bases map to TRBD1. Germline-derived CDR1 and CDR2 are KGHSH and LQKENI. The J segment lost 4 bases and the V segment lost 5 bases, leaving 9 bases of the junction unmatched. This CDR3 is 15 amino acids long. As DNA, the CDR3 is TGTGCCAGCTCATTCCCGGACAGGGGAAGGTACGAGCAGTACTTC. It is translated as CASSFPDRGRYEQYF.

On this clone: In the same sample, other DNA sequences code for this CDR3. The chain employs TRBV30 and TRBJ2-3; D is perhaps TRBD2 (5 bases). The V end lost 1 base, the J end lost 0 bases, and 5 bases lay between the germline ends. This CDR3 is built from 13 residues. In germline, CDR1 is GTSNPN, CDR2 SVGIG (reference sequence). The CDR3 DNA follows: TGTGCCTGGAGTGGCGGGAGCACAGATACGCAGTATTTT. Translating gives CAWSGGSTDTQYF.

This clone appeared a few times. This chain links TRBV11-3 with TRBJ2-1; 8 nucleotides match TRBD2. The CDR3 has 16 residues. Germline V lookup: CDR1 SGHNT, CDR2 YENEEA. The junction had 11 bases not matched to a gene; V was cut back by 5 bases and J by 5 bases. CDR3 sequence: CASSPGAGGQNNEQFF. CDR3 nucleotides: TGTGCCAGCAGCCCGGGGGCGGGAGGACAGAACAATGAGCAGTTCTTC.

The chain uses TRBV6-6 and TRBJ2-1; maybe TRBD2 (5 bases). Trimming stripped 2 bases from V and 0 bases from J, with 11 bases between. The CDR3 covers 16 residues. Germline CDR1 and CDR2: MNHNY and SVGAGI (reference sequence). CDR3 coding DNA: TGTGCCAGCAGTTACCGGCTAGCCAGCTCCTACAATGAGCAGTTCTTC. Protein sequence: CASSYRLASSYNEQFF.

This rearrangement joins TRBV27 to TRBJ1-2, with 9 bases identical to TRBD1. This CDR3 spans 14 amino acids. CDR1 and CDR2 (germline): MNHEY, SMNVEV (reference sequence). V was clipped by 5 bases and J by 1 base; unmatched bases: 2. The CDR3 reads CASSMTGGNYGYTF. The CDR3 nucleotides are TGTGCCAGCAGTATGACAGGGGGTAACTATGGCTACACCTTC.

There are a few counts of this clone. The chain employs TRBV5-4 and TRBJ2-1; D might be TRBD2 (5 bases). The V and J ends lost 0 bases and 5 bases respectively, with 6 bases between them. CDR3 size: 13 residues. Per germline, CDR1 SGHNT and CDR2 YYREEE (reference sequence). The CDR3 is CASSLDGNNEQFF. The CDR3, as DNA: TGTGCCAGCAGCTTGGACGGGAACAATGAGCAGTTCTTC.

The gene calls are TRBV4-3 and TRBJ2-1, with a weak D call TRBD2 (6 bases). Germline values: CDR1 LGHNA, CDR2 YSLEER. V lost 6 bases to trimming and J lost 15 bases, with 24 bases between them. The CDR3 consists of 14 residues. The CDR3 bases are TGCGCCAGCAGTAGGAGCGGGTGGGGCCTTGTTCGGTTCTTC. It encodes CASSRSGWGLVRFF.

The J gene is TRBJ1-4, the V gene TRBV5-4, with TRBD1 as a possible D gene (5 bases). Germline V gene lookup returns CDR1 SGHNT and CDR2 YYREEE (reference sequence). Trimming shortened V by 1 base and J by 6 bases, and 10 bases separated the two germline ends. There are 14 residues in the CDR3. The CDR3 here is CASSLRQPDEKLFF. CDR3 nucleotide sequence: TGTGCCAGCAGCTTGAGACAGCCCGATGAAAAACTGTTTTTT.

This sequence joins TRBV10-1 and TRBJ2-7; 11 bases match TRBD2. The V gene end was trimmed by 3 bases and the J gene end by 7 bases; junction bases not matched to a gene: 8. Germline CDR1 reads WNHNN; CDR2 reads SYGVQD (reference sequence). The CDR3 contains 15 residues. The CDR3 sequence: CASSDRLAGRGEQYF. CDR3 nucleotide sequence: TGCGCCAGCAGTGACCGACTAGCGGGGCGAGGGGAGCAGTACTTC.

The rearrangement uses TRBV4-2 and TRBJ2-3; TRBD2 might be the D (5 bases). The CDR3 consists of 16 residues. Trimming took off 0 bases at V and 5 bases at J, with 15 bases between the two ends. Germline-derived CDR1 and CDR2 are LGHNA and YNFKEQ. The CDR3 is CASSQDLRRVGDTQYF. CDR3 coding DNA: TGTGCCAGCAGCCAAGATCTGCGGCGGGTTGGAGATACGCAGTATTTT.

The rearrangement joins TRBV5-4 to TRBJ2-2, with 10 bases aligning to TRBD2. CDR1 and CDR2 (germline): SGHNT, YYREEE (reference sequence). V shed 4 bases, J shed 7 bases, and the junction held 4 bases outside the gene matches. The CDR3 length is 14 residues. For the CDR3, the DNA is TGTGCCAGCAGCGCCGCTAGCGGGGGCGGGGAGCTGTTTTTT. Translated, it gives CASSAASGGGELFF.

The gene calls are TRBV18 and TRBJ2-1, with 7 nucleotides matching TRBD1. Losses at the gene ends were 0 bases for V and 5 bases for J; bases not matched to a gene: 4. Germline V lookup: CDR1 KGHSH, CDR2 LQKENI. This CDR3 has 15 residues. This CDR3 is CASSPPRDSHNEQFF. CDR3 coding DNA: TGTGCCAGCTCACCACCGAGGGACAGCCACAATGAGCAGTTCTTC.

This chain uses TRBV7-6 with TRBJ2-6; 11 nucleotides match TRBD1. Germline V CDR1 and CDR2: SGHVS, FNYEAQ. The CDR3 runs 19 residues. Trimming cost V 5 bases and J 1 base; bases outside gene matches: 10. CDR3 sequence reads: CASSSRWDRGFSGANVLTF. Here the CDR3 DNA reads TGTGCCAGCAGCAGTAGGTGGGACAGGGGGTTTTCTGGGGCCAACGTCCTGACTTTC.